The present T cell receptor beta chain was sequenced within a study of T cell changes during pregnancy in multiple sclerosis (dated by TCRdb to between 2018 and 2021). Context from the whole study: In women with multiple sclerosis, the researchers looked at how the T cell repertoire shifted as pregnancy progressed.

Concerning this clone itself: Its recognized antigen is unknown. No clone much larger than this one lies a single base away; base qualities are absent.

The library relied on the immunoSEQ multiplex PCR assay. TCRdb re-hosts the immuneACCESS table, in-frame sequences only. Its copies lack some clones; in the studies checked, an unresolved V gene accounts for under half of them, and the cause for the rest is not known. The sample data list under 100,000 clones, and about 94% of these were observed just once. The ten top clones hold more than 2% of the sample. Including cysteine and phenylalanine, the CDR3 has 14 amino acids. Only the CDR3 DNA is retained, 42 bases long and in frame from the first base. V drops 4 bases and J drops 6 bases, leaving 16 bases in between. CDR1 and CDR2 are read off the germline V gene as SGDLS and YYNGEE.

The receptor's source is a female donor with multiple sclerosis, enrolled in a pregnancy study. The chain joins TRBV9 to TRBJ1-1, with the D gene uncertain. The sample was peripheral blood, taken in the third trimester of pregnancy. The CDR3: CASSPGQLLAEAFF. The DNA reads TGTGCCAGCAGCCCTGGGCAGCTTCTTGCTGAAGCTTTCTTT.